This T cell receptor beta chain comes out of a study of blood T cells in healthy people across ages. Notes on the study in general: Roughly linearly, TCR beta diversity per million T cells fell as age increased. Higher diversity and more naive CD4+ cells were features of long-lived donors, compared to aged donors.

Then a second PCR, running roughly 7 to 11 cycles, was carried out with a sample-barcoded 5' primer and a J-beta primer mix. Each cDNA molecule received a tag from a template-switch adaptor that had 12 random nucleotides. MiXCR was run by TCRdb on the 5' RACE reads, yielding one entry per CDR3 protein. The repertoire holds roughly 1,800,000 distinct CDR3 sequences, with around half as singletons. This clonotype showed up just a few times. Its antigen is unknown. The length of the CDR3 is 17 residues. From germline, CDR1 is SGDLS and CDR2 YYNGEE. Unmatched junction bases numbered 12, after V lost 0 bases and J lost 7 bases. Per sample, no less than 5.5 micrograms of total RNA were extracted.

The material sequenced was blood. The chain employs TRBV9 and TRBJ2-4; TRBD2 aligns across 8 bases. The sequence was obtained from a woman aged 40 to 49 in good health. CDR3 sequence: CASSVGWGDGRGNIQYF. DNA of the CDR3: TGTGCCAGCAGCGTAGGGTGGGGCGACGGGAGGGGGAACATTCAGTACTTC.